The 8 T cell receptor beta chains below were found in one sample sequenced in a study of blood T cell repertoires in COVID-19. Generated by immunoSEQ multiplex PCR, the TCRdb table keeps only in-frame clones and is missing some. The data hold fewer than 350,000 clones, with roughly nine tenths observed a single time. What was sequenced was peripheral blood. Receptor source: a man aged 35-49 years with active or convalescent COVID-19.

CDR3 in amino acids: CARDSEAFF. CDR3 DNA sequence: TGTGCCCGCGACAGTGAAGCTTTCTTT. V is TRBV27 and J is TRBJ1-1, with TRBD1 as a possible D gene (5 bases). Trimming took off 11 bases at V and 7 bases at J, with 8 bases between the two ends. Germline lookup yields CDR1 MNHEY and CDR2 SMNVEV (reference sequence). The CDR3 has 9 residues.

The CDR3 protein is CASSLGRGGSASAQYF. The CDR3 region has the DNA TGTGCCAGCAGTTTAGGTCGTGGCGGCAGTGCGAGTGCGCAGTACTTC. The chain uses TRBV27 and TRBJ2-7; D gene ambiguous. The V gene lost 2 bases and the J gene lost 9 bases, with 23 bases spanning the gap. Germline V CDR1 and CDR2: MNHEY, SMNVEV (reference sequence). The CDR3 runs to 16 residues.

This rearrangement joins TRBV12-5 to TRBJ1-2, with a weak D call TRBD1 (5 bases). The CDR3 totals 14 residues. Germline CDR1 is LGHNT and CDR2 is FRNRAP. V gave up 8 bases and J gave up 4 bases, with 17 bases separating them. CDR3 nucleotides: TGTGCTAGTTCTCGGACACCCGAAGCCTATGGCTACACCTTC. This translates into CASSRTPEAYGYTF.

The V gene is TRBV28, the J gene TRBJ1-2; TRBD1 might be the D (6 bases). Germline loops: CDR1 MDHEN, CDR2 SYDVKM. V lost 6 bases to trimming and J lost 3 bases, with 11 bases between them. CDR3 size: 13 residues. CDR3 DNA: TGTGCCAGCAGCCCGACAGGTCACTATGGCTACACCTTC. It codes for CASSPTGHYGYTF.

The chain has TRBV5-1 and TRBJ1-5; 9 bases are a match to TRBD1. J lost 7 bases, V lost 0 bases, and 8 bases had no gene match. Germline CDR1 SGHRS, CDR2 YFSETQ. The CDR3 runs 16 residues. This CDR3 reads CASSLDGTGFDQPQHF. In DNA form, the CDR3 reads TGCGCCAGCAGCTTGGACGGGACAGGGTTTGACCAGCCCCAGCATTTT.

This rearrangement joins TRBV19 to TRBJ1-3, with D perhaps matching TRBD1 (6 bases). CDR3 size: 16 residues. The V end lost 9 bases, the J end lost 1 base, and 19 bases lay between the germline ends. Germline CDR1 and CDR2: LNHDA and SQIVND (reference sequence). CDR3 sequence (DNA): TGTGCCAGCGCCTTTTCAGGGGTCATTTCTGGAAACACCATATATTTT. It yields the protein CASAFSGVISGNTIYF. Supplemented by reference TRBV19 and TRBJ1-3, the full variable domain reads DGGITQSPKYLFRKEGQNVTLSCEQNLNHDAMYWYRQDPGQGLRLIYYSQIVNDFQKGDIAEGYSVSREKKESFPLTVTSAQKNPTAFYLCASAFSGVISGNTIYFGEGSWLTVV.

The chain is built from TRBV6-1 and TRBJ2-7; a possible D gene is TRBD1 (6 bases). Germline V gene data show CDR1 as MNHNS and CDR2 as SASEGT. The CDR3 loop spans 13 amino acids. V was pared by 2 bases and J by 2 bases, with 7 bases between. Here the CDR3 DNA reads TGTGCCAGCAGTGAATGGGACACCTACGAGCAGTACTTC. It specifies CASSEWDTYEQYF.

The chain uses TRBV6-5 and TRBJ1-4; D might be TRBD1 (6 bases). Per the germline V gene, CDR1 is MNHEY and CDR2 is SVGAGI. The CDR3 extends over 13 amino acids. The germline V and J ends were trimmed by 7 bases and 5 bases, with 11 bases remaining between them. In DNA, the CDR3 is TGTGCCAGCACCGGGACAAGGAATGAAAAACTGTTTTTT. As protein: CASTGTRNEKLFF.